This paragraph reports one TCR beta chain. Assay: immunoSEQ multiplex PCR; the TCRdb copy retains only in-frame clones and omits some. The table lists roughly 30,000 clones, under 80% of them singletons. The entry originates in a study of PD-1 blockade in classical Hodgkin lymphoma. The V gene lost 0 bases and the J gene lost 6 bases, with 8 bases spanning the gap. Germline assignment: CDR1 ENHRY and CDR2 SYGVKD. The CDR3 sequence is 13 residues long. Time point reported: cycle 4 day 1 (C4D1), after more than 5 weeks of nivolumab. Each patient relapsed following autologous stem cell transplantation, and prior brentuximab vedotin exposure differed. Thawed PBMCs underwent magnetic negative selection to yield purified CD4+ T cells.

The receptor was derived from a human donor with classical Hodgkin lymphoma. The chain is built from TRBV10-3 and TRBJ1-2; D unclear. This sample comprised CD4+ T cells from blood, obtained before the fourth cycle of nivolumab. CDR3: CAISESEINGYTF. CDR3 nucleotide sequence: TGTGCCATCAGTGAGTCGGAAATAAATGGCTACACCTTC.